This paragraph covers one TCR beta chain sequence. Per the germline V gene, CDR1 is LGHNA and CDR2 is YSLEER. This CDR3 has 16 residues. The ends lost 1 base at V and 6 bases at J; junction bases unmatched: 5. This record belongs to a study of T-cell reconstitution after alpha-beta-depleted transplantation in children. TCRbeta library construction was performed incorporating unique molecular identifiers. One entry per CDR3 protein results from TCRdb running MiXCR on the PCR reads. The data contain around 680,000 distinct CDR3 sequences, around 17% of them singletons. The sample consisted of PBMCs from the stem cell graft donor, taken from the stem cell graft. This TCR derives from a human donor who donated a stem cell graft to a child with acute myeloid leukemia. V and J are TRBV4-3 and TRBJ2-5, with TRBD2 matching 13 bases. Written as DNA, the CDR3 is TGCGCCAGCAGCCAAGCGACTAGCGGGGGGCACCAGACCCAGTACTTC. Protein sequence: CASSQATSGGHQTQYF.